This T cell receptor beta chain originates from a study of CD8 T cells in Susac syndrome. Study context: Sequenced Susac syndrome patients included about six with clinically active disease and about eight in remission.

CDR1 and CDR2 (germline): SGHTA, FQGNSA. This CDR3 has 14 residues. Trimming cost V 3 bases and J 7 bases, with 13 bases left between them. About this clonotype itself: Its antigen is undetermined.

Random hexamers were used to reverse transcribe an amount of about 0.45 to 1 ug RNA. MiXCR was run by TCRdb on the immunoSEQ multiplex PCR reads, yielding one entry per CDR3 protein. The sample records approximately 74,000 distinct CDR3 sequences, 93% being singletons. Findings of the study overall: The number of individuals included in the study's TCR sequencing and HLA analysis was acknowledged as relatively small.

The receptor comes from a human donor with Susac syndrome. The rearrangement links TRBV7-2 to TRBJ2-1; D is possibly TRBD1 (6 bases). Sequenced: CD4+ T cells from PBMCs. The CDR3 sequence is CASSFVTGANEQFF. CDR3 bases: TGTGCCAGCAGCTTCGTGACAGGCGCGAATGAGCAGTTCTTC. Combining the CDR3 with reference TRBV7-2 and TRBJ2-1 gives the whole variable domain GAGVSQSPSNKVTEKGKDVELRCDPISGHTALYWYRQSLGQGLEFLIYFQGNSAPDKSGLPSDRFSAERTGGSVSTLTIQRTQQEDSAVYLCASSFVTGANEQFFGPGTRLTVL.